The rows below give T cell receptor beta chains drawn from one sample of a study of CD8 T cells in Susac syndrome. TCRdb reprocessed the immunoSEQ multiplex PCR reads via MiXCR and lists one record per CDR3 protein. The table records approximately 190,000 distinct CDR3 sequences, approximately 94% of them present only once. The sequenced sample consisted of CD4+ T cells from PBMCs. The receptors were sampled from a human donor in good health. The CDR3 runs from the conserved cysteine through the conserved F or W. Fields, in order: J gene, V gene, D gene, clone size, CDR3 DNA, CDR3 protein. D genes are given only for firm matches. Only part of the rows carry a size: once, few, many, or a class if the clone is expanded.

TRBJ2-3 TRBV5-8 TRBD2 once TGTGCCAGCAGCTTCGGGCTAGCGGGGGGGAACACAGATACGCAGTATTTT CASSFGLAGGNTDTQYF
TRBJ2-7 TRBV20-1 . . TGCAGTGCTAGAGCGCGACTAGGGGCCTCCTACGAGCAGTACTTC CSARARLGASYEQYF
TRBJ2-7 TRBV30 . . TGTGCCTGGGAAGGGGGGAGCTCCTACGAGCAGTACTTC CAWEGGSSYEQYF
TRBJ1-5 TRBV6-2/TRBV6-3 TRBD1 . TGTGCCAGCAGTTACGGCGGACAGGGTGTAAGTCAGCCCCAGCATTTT CASSYGGQGVSQPQHF
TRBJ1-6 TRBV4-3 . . TGCGCCAGCAGCCAAGTGGCAGAAAATTCACCCCTCCACTTT CASSQVAENSPLHF
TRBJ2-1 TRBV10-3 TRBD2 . TGTGCCATCAGATACGGACTAGCGAGAAATGAGCAGTTCTTC CAIRYGLARNEQFF
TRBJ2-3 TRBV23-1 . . TGCGCCAGCTCTCTACCCCCAGCCAGCACAGATACGCAGTATTTT CASSLPPASTDTQYF
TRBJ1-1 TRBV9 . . TGTGCCAGCAGCGTAGGTCCGGGGGCGACGAACACTGAAGCTTTCTTT CASSVGPGATNTEAFF
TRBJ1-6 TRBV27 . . TGTGCCAGCAGGCCCTCCTATAATTCACCCCTCCACTTT CASRPSYNSPLHF
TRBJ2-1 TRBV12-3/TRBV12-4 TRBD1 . TGTGCCAGCAGTATGGGACAGGGGGGGCAGTTCTTC CASSMGQGGQFF
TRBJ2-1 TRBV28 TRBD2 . TGTGCCAGCAGTTTAGGACAAGGCGGGGGGGGAAAGTTCTTC CASSLGQGGGGKFF
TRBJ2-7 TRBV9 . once TGTGCCAGCAGCGTAGGAATCGGAGCAGGCCTTCGTCACGAGCAGTACTTC CASSVGIGAGLRHEQYF
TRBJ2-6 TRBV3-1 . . TGTGCCAGCAGCCAAAACGAGAGATTCTCTGGGGCCAACGTCCTGACTTTC CASSQNERFSGANVLTF
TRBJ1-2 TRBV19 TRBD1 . TGTGCCAGTACCCCGACAGGGAACCGAGCTAACTATGGCTACACCTTC CASTPTGNRANYGYTF
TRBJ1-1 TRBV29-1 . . TGCAGCGTGTCCAGTCGGCTGCTGAACACTGAAGCTTTCTTT CSVSSRLLNTEAFF
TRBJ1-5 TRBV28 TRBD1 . TGTGCCAGCACCCCCGGGACAGTTAGCAATCAGCCCCAGCATTTT CASTPGTVSNQPQHF
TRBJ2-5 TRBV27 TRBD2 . TGTGCCAGCAAGAGGCGGGGGGAAGAGACCCAGTACTTC CASKRRGEETQYF
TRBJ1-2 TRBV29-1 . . TGCAGCGTCGATTCGGGACGGACTTATGGCTACACCTTC CSVDSGRTYGYTF
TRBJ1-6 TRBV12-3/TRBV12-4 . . TGTGCCAGCAGTCGACGGACTAATTCACCCCTCCACTTT CASSRRTNSPLHF
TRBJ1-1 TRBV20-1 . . TGCAGTGCTAGAGGGGGGGGCGCCTCTGAAGCTTTCTTT CSARGGGASEAFF
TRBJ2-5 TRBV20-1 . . TGCAGTGCCGACGGTGACGAAGAGACCCAGTACTTC CSADGDEETQYF
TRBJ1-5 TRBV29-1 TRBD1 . TGCAGCGCAGGACAGGGGAGCAATCAGCCCCAGCATTTT CSAGQGSNQPQHF
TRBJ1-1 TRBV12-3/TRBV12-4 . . TGTGCCAGCAGGCGGACAGCGAACACTGAAGCTTTCTTT CASRRTANTEAFF
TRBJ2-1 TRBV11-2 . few TGTGCCAGCAGCTTGGACCGAAACAATGAGCAGTTCTTC CASSLDRNNEQFF
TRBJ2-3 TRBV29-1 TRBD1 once TGCAGCGTAGGACAGGCCCGAGGGGATACGCAGTATTTT CSVGQARGDTQYF
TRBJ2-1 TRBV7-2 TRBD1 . TGTGCCAGCAGCCCAGGGGGCCGTGAGCAGTTCTTC CASSPGGREQFF
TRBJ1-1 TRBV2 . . TGTGCCAGCAGTGTCTCGGGACCAAGGGGAAGCACTGAAGCTTTCTTT CASSVSGPRGSTEAFF
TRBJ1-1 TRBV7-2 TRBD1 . TGTGCCAGCAGCTTAGCAAGGGGAAGACAGGGACCCATGAACACTGAAGCTTTCTTT CASSLARGRQGPMNTEAFF
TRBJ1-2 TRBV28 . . TGTGCCAGCAGTGGACAGTCCGGGGGTGACTATGGCTACACCTTC CASSGQSGGDYGYTF
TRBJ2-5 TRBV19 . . TGTGCCAGTAGTATAGGCTCGAAAGGCCAAGAGACCCAGTACTTC CASSIGSKGQETQYF
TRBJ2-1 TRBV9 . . TGTGCCAGCAGCGTTGTGGTTGGTGAGCAGTTCTTC CASSVVVGEQFF
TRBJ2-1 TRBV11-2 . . TGTGCCAGCAGCTTAGAAGGGGGTCGGTACAATGAGCAGTTCTTC CASSLEGGRYNEQFF
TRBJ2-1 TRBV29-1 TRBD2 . TGCAGCGTCCAGGAAGGACTAGCGGGCCACAATGAGCAGTTCTTC CSVQEGLAGHNEQFF
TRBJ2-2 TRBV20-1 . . TGCAGTGCTAACCGGGGCAAGAGAACCGGGGAGCTGTTTTTT CSANRGKRTGELFF
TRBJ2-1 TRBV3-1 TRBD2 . TGTGCCAGCAGCCAAGATCTTCTAGCGGGGGAGCAGGAGCAGTTCTTC CASSQDLLAGEQEQFF
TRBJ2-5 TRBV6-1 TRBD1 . TGTGCCAGCAGTGAAACGAGGACAGGGGGCTCAGGAGAGACCCAGTACTTC CASSETRTGGSGETQYF
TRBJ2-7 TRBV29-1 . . TGCAGCGTTGAAGGCCGACTGGGACACGAGCAGTACTTC CSVEGRLGHEQYF
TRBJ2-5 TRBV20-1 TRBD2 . TGCAGTGCTGGGCCCAGCGGGGGAGAGACCCAGTACTTC CSAGPSGGETQYF
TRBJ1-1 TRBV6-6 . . TGTGCCAGCACCCGGACGAACACTGAAGCTTTCTTT CASTRTNTEAFF
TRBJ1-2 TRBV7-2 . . TGTGCCAGCAGCCCCCCCGAGGCAGGGGACTATGGCTACACCTTC CASSPPEAGDYGYTF
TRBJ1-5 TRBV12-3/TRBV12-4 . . TGTGCCAGCAGTTTGAGAGTTTTAGGGCCCCAGCATTTT CASSLRVLGPQHF
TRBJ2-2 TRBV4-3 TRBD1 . TGCGCCAGCAGCCGCACCGGGACAGGCGCCGGGGAGCTGTTTTTT CASSRTGTGAGELFF
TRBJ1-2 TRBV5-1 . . TGCGCCAGCAGCTTGGCGGCAGGATATGGCTACACCTTC CASSLAAGYGYTF
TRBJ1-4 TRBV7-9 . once TGTGCCAGCAGCGCAGAATGGGGACTGTTTGCGGCTAATGAAAAACTGTTTTTT CASSAEWGLFAANEKLFF
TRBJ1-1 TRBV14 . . TGTGCCAGCACGCCTTCCCTTATTTATACTGAAGCTTTCTTT CASTPSLIYTEAFF
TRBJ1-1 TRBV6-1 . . TGTGCCAGCATCCAGAGGGGGGTGAGTTCTGAAGCTTTCTTT CASIQRGVSSEAFF
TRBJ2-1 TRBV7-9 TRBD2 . TGTGCCAGCAGCTTAGGGACCGGGAGGGCCAATGAGCAGTTCTTC CASSLGTGRANEQFF
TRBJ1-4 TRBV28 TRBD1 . TGTGCCAGCAGTTTTCTGACGCAGGGGGCGGAAAATGAAAAACTGTTTTTT CASSFLTQGAENEKLFF
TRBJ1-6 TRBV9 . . TGTGCCAGCAGCGTAGGCCCCGGAGGCAGAGAATCACCCCTCCACTTT CASSVGPGGRESPLHF
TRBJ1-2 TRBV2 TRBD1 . TGTGCCAGCAGGGGACAGACCTATGGCTACACCTTC CASRGQTYGYTF
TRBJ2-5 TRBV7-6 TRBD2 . TGTGCCAGCAGCCCGGCCGGGACTAGGTCGAAGACCCAGTACTTC CASSPAGTRSKTQYF
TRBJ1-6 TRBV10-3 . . TGTGCCATCAGTGAGGGTGGTAATAATTCACCCCTCCACTTT CAISEGGNNSPLHF
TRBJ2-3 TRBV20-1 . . TGCAGTGCTAGAGGGGGTGGAGGTACGCAGTATTTT CSARGGGGTQYF
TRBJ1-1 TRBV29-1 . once TGCAGCGTCAGCGCCAATAAGGTTTTGAACACTGAAGCTTTCTTT CSVSANKVLNTEAFF
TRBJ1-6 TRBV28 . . TGTGCCAGCAGTTTTAATAATTCACCCCTCCACTTT CASSFNNSPLHF
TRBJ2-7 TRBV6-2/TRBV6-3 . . TGTGCCAGCAGTCCATACTTGGGCGTCCGCTACGAGCAGTACTTC CASSPYLGVRYEQYF
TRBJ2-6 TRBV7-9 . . TGTGCCAGGAGGCGTGGGCAGGGGATGGGGGCCAACGTCCTGACTTTC CARRRGQGMGANVLTF
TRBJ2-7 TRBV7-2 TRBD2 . TGTGCCAGCAGCTCAGGGAGGGCAGGGTACGAGCAGTACTTC CASSSGRAGYEQYF
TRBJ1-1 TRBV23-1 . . TGCGCCAGCAGTCAAGCGGGGAGCACTGAAGCTTTCTTT CASSQAGSTEAFF
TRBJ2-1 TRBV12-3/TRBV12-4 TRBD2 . TGTGCCAGCAGTCTCTACTTTAGCGGGGGGAACAATGAGCAGTTCTTC CASSLYFSGGNNEQFF